The 30 T cell receptor beta chains below were found in one sample sequenced in a study of CD8 T cells in Susac syndrome. Reverse transcription of about 0.45 to 1 ug RNA used random hexamers. From the immunoSEQ multiplex PCR reads, TCRdb called clonotypes with MiXCR, one entry per CDR3 protein. This table has about 140,000 distinct CDR3 sequences, about 95% appearing once. The sample consisted of CD4+ T cells from PBMCs. The receptor source for this set is a human donor with Susac syndrome.

The gene calls are TRBV7-8 and TRBJ2-2; possible D gene TRBD1, 5 bases. The V and J ends lost 5 bases and 6 bases respectively, with 13 bases between them. CDR3 size: 14 residues. Germline V gene data show CDR1 as SGHVS and CDR2 as FQNEAQ. The chain's CDR3 is CASSLAGLAGELFF. In DNA, the CDR3 is TGTGCCAGCAGCCTGGCAGGGTTAGCCGGGGAGCTGTTTTTT.

The chain employs TRBV9 and TRBJ2-4; no clear D gene. V shed 0 bases and J shed 8 bases, with 9 bases lying between them. Germline CDR1 is SGDLS and CDR2 is YYNGEE. The CDR3 runs to 13 residues. CDR3 loop: CASSVGGMDIQYF. The CDR3 DNA is TGTGCCAGCAGCGTAGGTGGAATGGACATTCAGTACTTC.

This rearrangement joins TRBV3-1 to TRBJ2-2, with D possibly being TRBD1 or TRBD2 (6 bases each). Per the germline V gene, CDR1 is LGHDT and CDR2 is YNNKEL (reference sequence). The ends were cut back, 0 bases at V and 2 bases at J, with 10 bases in the middle. This CDR3 is 16 amino acids long. In DNA, the CDR3 is TGTGCCAGCAGCCAAGATTGGGGGGCTAACACCGGGGAGCTGTTTTTT. Translated: CASSQDWGANTGELFF.

The gene calls are TRBV5-6 and TRBJ2-7; D perhaps matches TRBD1 (5 bases). This CDR3 has 14 residues. The V end was cut by 3 bases, the J end by 6 bases, with 16 bases between. Germline V lookup: CDR1 SGHDT, CDR2 YYEEEE. The CDR3 region has the DNA TGTGCCAGCAGCTACCTCGGGTCTAGGGGCGAGCAGTACTTC. It yields the protein CASSYLGSRGEQYF.

The chain recombines TRBV7-3 with TRBJ2-2, with 8 positions matching TRBD2. This CDR3 region has 14 residues. Germline CDR1 and CDR2: SGHTA and FQGTGA. J gave up 3 bases and V 5 bases, and 2 bases lay outside the gene matches. The CDR3 DNA sequence: TGTGCCAGCAGCGTTAGCGGGGACACCGGGGAGCTGTTTTTT. It codes for CASSVSGDTGELFF.

This rearrangement joins TRBV19 to TRBJ2-2, with a weak D call TRBD2 (6 bases). Germline loops: CDR1 LNHDA, CDR2 SQIVND (reference sequence). The V end lost 6 bases, the J end lost 1 base, and 9 bases lay between the germline ends. This CDR3 is 14 amino acids long. CDR3 residues: CASRDGGNTGELFF. The CDR3 bases are TGTGCCAGTAGGGACGGGGGGAACACCGGGGAGCTGTTTTTT.

This clonotype showed up just once. The V and J genes are TRBV30 and TRBJ1-6, with D perhaps TRBD1 (5 bases). CDR3 length: 14 residues. Germline CDR1 is GTSNPN and CDR2 is SVGIG (reference sequence). The V gene lost 0 bases and the J gene lost 9 bases, with 12 bases spanning the gap. The CDR3 sequence is CAWSVAGGSSPLHF. The CDR3 DNA reads as TGTGCCTGGAGTGTGGCGGGGGGGAGTTCACCCCTCCACTTT.

The chain uses TRBV7-9 and TRBJ1-2; unclear D gene. Per the germline V gene, CDR1 is SEHNR and CDR2 is FQNEAQ (reference sequence). V was clipped by 8 bases and J by 8 bases, with 12 bases between them. This CDR3 has 11 amino acids. The CDR3 coding sequence is TGTGCCAGCGGCATTCAGGACGGCTACACCTTC. This encodes CASGIQDGYTF.

This chain links TRBV20-1 with TRBJ2-3, with 8 bases that match TRBD2. The length of the CDR3 is 16 residues. J lost 2 bases, V lost 2 bases, and 9 bases had no gene match. CDR1 is DFQATT and CDR2 is SNEGSKA in the germline V gene (reference sequence). CDR3 region: CSARHDRGGFTDTQYF. The CDR3 DNA follows: TGCAGTGCTAGACACGATCGGGGGGGATTCACAGATACGCAGTATTTT.

The count of this clonotype is one. The genes are TRBV29-1 and TRBJ2-7; weak D call: TRBD1 (5 bases). Germline V gives CDR1 SQVTM, CDR2 ANQGSEA. The CDR3 spans 12 residues. The germline V and J ends were trimmed by 6 bases and 4 bases, with 13 bases remaining between them. This CDR3 reads CSVEITGYEQYF. The CDR3 region has the DNA TGCAGCGTCGAGATTACAGGATACGAGCAGTACTTC.

The chain links TRBV9 to TRBJ2-1; D remains unclear. The CDR3 runs 15 residues. Germline V gene lookup returns CDR1 SGDLS and CDR2 YYNGEE. V lost 0 bases and J 1 base, leaving 8 bases between the germline ends. CDR3 coding DNA: TGTGCCAGCAGCGTAGGCATGGGGTCCTACAATGAGCAGTTCTTC. It translates to CASSVGMGSYNEQFF.

The V and J genes are TRBV2 and TRBJ1-3; weak D call: TRBD1 (5 bases). The germline V gene encodes CDR1 SNHLY and CDR2 FYNNEI. The CDR3 consists of 14 residues. The germline V and J ends were trimmed by 5 bases and 4 bases, with 12 bases remaining between them. CDR3: CASSRDSPGNTIYF. The CDR3, as DNA: TGTGCCAGCAGTCGAGACAGTCCCGGAAACACCATATATTTT.

The CDR3 region is CSVTRTNTEAFF. CDR3 DNA: TGCAGCGTTACGAGGACGAACACTGAAGCTTTCTTT. The V call is TRBV29-1, the J call TRBJ1-1; the D is unclear. Trimming removed 5 bases at V and 1 base at J, with 8 bases between. The CDR3 length is 12 residues. Per germline, CDR1 SQVTM and CDR2 ANQGSEA.

This rearrangement joins TRBV3-1 to TRBJ1-1; TRBD1 matches at 8 bases. The CDR3 is 15 amino acids. In germline, CDR1 is LGHDT, CDR2 YNNKEL (reference sequence). Trimming removed 6 bases from V and 7 bases from J; junction bases left unmatched: 13. CDR3 DNA: TGTGCCAGCAGTCGATCGACAGGGGTAAAAGATGAAGCTTTCTTT. The encoded protein is CASSRSTGVKDEAFF.

The J gene is TRBJ2-7, the V gene TRBV20-1; 14 nucleotides line up with TRBD2. CDR1 is DFQATT and CDR2 is SNEGSKA in the germline V gene (reference sequence). The V and J ends lost 0 bases and 6 bases, in that order; junction bases with no gene match: 7. This CDR3 is built from 16 residues. Here the CDR3 DNA reads TGCAGTGCTAGAGATTGGACTAGCGGGGGGTCTAGCGAGCAGTACTTC. Its protein is CSARDWTSGGSSEQYF.

The J gene is TRBJ1-2, the V gene TRBV6-5; a weak D match, TRBD1 (5 bases). CDR1 is MNHEY, CDR2 SVGAGI, per germline. V was clipped by 10 bases and J by 4 bases, with 19 bases between them. The CDR3 has 14 residues. In DNA, the CDR3 is TGTGCCACCGCCCCTTCGGGCAGGGTCTATGGCTACACCTTC. Amino acid sequence: CATAPSGRVYGYTF.

The chain carries TRBV20-1 and TRBJ2-7; D gene unclear. Germline V lookup: CDR1 DFQATT, CDR2 SNEGSKA (reference sequence). V was shortened by 5 bases and J by 2 bases, with 16 bases between the two germline ends. The CDR3 loop spans 14 amino acids. The CDR3 coding sequence is TGCAGTGCTTCAACCCTAGGCTTAACCTACGAGCAGTACTTC. Translating gives CSASTLGLTYEQYF.

This CDR3 is CASSRTDYEQYF. The CDR3 nucleotides are TGTGCCAGCAGCCGGACCGACTACGAGCAGTACTTC. The genes are TRBV9 and TRBJ2-7, with D uncertain. The length of the CDR3 is 12 residues. The germline V gene encodes CDR1 SGDLS and CDR2 YYNGEE. Trimming removed 4 bases from V and 3 bases from J, with 8 bases in between.

The chain uses TRBV29-1 and TRBJ2-2; the D gene is possibly TRBD1 (6 bases). V lost 6 bases and J 4 bases, leaving 9 bases between the germline ends. This CDR3 has 12 residues. Germline V lookup: CDR1 SQVTM, CDR2 ANQGSEA. In nucleotides, the CDR3 is TGCAGCGTCCAGGGGCCCACCGGGGAGCTGTTTTTT. Its translation is CSVQGPTGELFF.

The chain employs TRBV4-1 and TRBJ1-2, with TRBD1 as a possible D gene (6 bases). Trimming took off 0 bases at V and 7 bases at J, with 12 bases between the two ends. Germline lookup yields CDR1 MGHRA and CDR2 YSYEKL. The CDR3 covers 14 residues. For the CDR3, the DNA is TGCGCCAGCAGCCAAGATCCCGGGGGGCCTGGCTACACCTTC. As protein: CASSQDPGGPGYTF.

V usage is TRBV18 and J usage is TRBJ1-5; a possible D gene is TRBD1 (6 bases). The CDR3 length is 17 residues. Germline V gene lookup returns CDR1 KGHSH and CDR2 LQKENI. Trimming removed 4 bases from V and 2 bases from J, with 18 bases in between. This CDR3 is CASSLPVGARGNQPQHF. DNA of the CDR3: TGTGCCAGCTCACTCCCAGTGGGGGCGCGGGGCAATCAGCCCCAGCATTTT.

This rearrangement joins TRBV9 to TRBJ2-3, with D maybe TRBD2 (6 bases). Germline V gene lookup returns CDR1 SGDLS and CDR2 YYNGEE. Trimming took 9 bases from V and 2 from J, leaving 13 bases between them. The CDR3 has 13 residues. This CDR3 is CATSREYTDTQYF. CDR3 nucleotide sequence: TGTGCCACCTCCCGGGAGTACACAGATACGCAGTATTTT.

The chain employs TRBV3-1 and TRBJ2-5; 7 bases align to TRBD2. The V gene end was trimmed by 1 base and the J gene end by 1 base; junction bases not matched to a gene: 6. This CDR3 is 16 amino acids long. Germline assignment: CDR1 LGHDT and CDR2 YNNKEL (reference sequence). This CDR3 reads CASSQGLGLPQETQYF. Written as DNA, the CDR3 is TGTGCCAGCAGCCAAGGGTTGGGACTACCCCAAGAGACCCAGTACTTC.

The chain has TRBV5-1 and TRBJ2-2; perhaps TRBD2 as D (5 bases). Germline V gene lookup returns CDR1 SGHRS and CDR2 YFSETQ. V dropped 0 bases and J dropped 5 bases, with 8 bases sitting between them. The CDR3 totals 14 residues. CDR3 in DNA: TGCGCCAGCAGCTTGGTACCGGGAACCGGGGAGCTGTTTTTT. Its protein product is CASSLVPGTGELFF.

The CDR3 loop reads CSAQREFGTDTQYF. The CDR3 region has the DNA TGCAGTGCTCAGCGGGAGTTCGGCACAGATACGCAGTATTTT. The chain has TRBV20-1 and TRBJ2-3; TRBD2 aligns across 8 bases. Germline V gene sequence: CDR1 DFQATT, CDR2 SNEGSKA (reference sequence). The CDR3 is made up of 14 amino acids. With V trimmed by 5 bases and J by 1 base, 5 bases remained unmatched.

The chain links TRBV28 to TRBJ2-2, with 10 positions matching TRBD1. CDR3 length: 16 amino acids. Trimming removed 5 bases from V and 7 bases from J; junction bases left unmatched: 10. Germline V gives CDR1 MDHEN, CDR2 SYDVKM. DNA of the CDR3: TGTGCCAGCAGTCCATTTTGGACAGGGGGGCACGGGGAGCTGTTTTTT. It codes for CASSPFWTGGHGELFF.

This clonotype was seen only a few times. The chain links TRBV7-2 to TRBJ2-1; no reliable D call. The V gene's germline CDR1 is SGHTA and CDR2 FQGNSA. The CDR3 length is 10 residues. The ends were cut back, 4 bases at V and 8 bases at J, with 3 bases in the middle. The CDR3 nucleotides are TGTGCCAGCAGCTATGATGAGCAGTTCTTC. Protein: CASSYDEQFF.

The chain recombines TRBV4-1 with TRBJ2-7, with 7 positions matching TRBD1. Trimming removed 5 bases from V and 1 base from J; junction bases left unmatched: 8. CDR1 MGHRA and CDR2 YSYEKL come from the germline V gene. The CDR3 spans 15 residues. The CDR3 spells CASSSRDSTSYEQYF. The CDR3 nucleotides read TGCGCCAGCAGCAGCAGGGACAGCACTTCCTACGAGCAGTACTTC.

The V gene is TRBV20-1, the J gene TRBJ1-5; 8 nucleotides match TRBD1. Looked up from germline, CDR1 is DFQATT and CDR2 is SNEGSKA (reference sequence). After removal of 0 bases from V and 7 bases from J, the junction contained 8 bases not matched to a gene. This CDR3 contains 15 residues. The CDR3 is CSARDQGAEGQPQHF. DNA for the CDR3: TGCAGTGCTAGAGATCAGGGGGCTGAAGGGCAGCCCCAGCATTTT.

This chain uses TRBV20-1 with TRBJ1-6; the match to TRBD1 covers 7 bases. Germline trimming cut 3 bases from V and 0 bases from J; bases unmatched to any gene: 5. The germline V gene has CDR1 DFQATT and CDR2 SNEGSKA (reference sequence). There are 16 residues in the CDR3. DNA for the CDR3: TGCAGTGCTAGGGGACAGAGGAGCTCCTATAATTCACCCCTCCACTTT. Translating it yields CSARGQRSSYNSPLHF.